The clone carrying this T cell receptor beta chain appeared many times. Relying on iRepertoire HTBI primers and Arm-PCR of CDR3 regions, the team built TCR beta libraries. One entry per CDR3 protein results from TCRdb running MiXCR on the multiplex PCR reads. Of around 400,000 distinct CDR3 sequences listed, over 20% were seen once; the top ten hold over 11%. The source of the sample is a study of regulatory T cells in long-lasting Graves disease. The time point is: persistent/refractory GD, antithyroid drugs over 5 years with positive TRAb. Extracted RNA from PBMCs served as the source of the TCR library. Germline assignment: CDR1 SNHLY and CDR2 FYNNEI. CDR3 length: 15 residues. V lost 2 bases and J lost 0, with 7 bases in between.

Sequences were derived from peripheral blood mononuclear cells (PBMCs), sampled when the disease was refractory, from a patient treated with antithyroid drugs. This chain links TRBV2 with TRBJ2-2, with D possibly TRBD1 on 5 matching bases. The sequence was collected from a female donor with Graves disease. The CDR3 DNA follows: TGTGCCAGCAGTGAAACAGGATCGAACACCGGGGAGCTGTTTTTT. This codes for CASSETGSNTGELFF.